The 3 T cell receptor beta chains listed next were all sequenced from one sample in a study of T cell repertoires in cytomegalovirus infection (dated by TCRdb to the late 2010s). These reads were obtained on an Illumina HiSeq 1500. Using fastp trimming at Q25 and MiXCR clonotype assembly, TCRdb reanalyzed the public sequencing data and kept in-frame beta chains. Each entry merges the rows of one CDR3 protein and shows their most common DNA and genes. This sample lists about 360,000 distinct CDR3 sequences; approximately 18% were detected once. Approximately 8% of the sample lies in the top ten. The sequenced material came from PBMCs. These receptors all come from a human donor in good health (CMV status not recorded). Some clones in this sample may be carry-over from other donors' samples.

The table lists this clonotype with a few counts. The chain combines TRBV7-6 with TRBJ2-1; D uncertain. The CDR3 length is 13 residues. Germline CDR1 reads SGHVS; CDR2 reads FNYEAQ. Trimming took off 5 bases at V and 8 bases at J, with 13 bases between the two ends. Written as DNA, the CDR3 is TGTGCCAGCAGCCCATTACTCGAGGATGAGCAGTTCTTC. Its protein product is CASSPLLEDEQFF.

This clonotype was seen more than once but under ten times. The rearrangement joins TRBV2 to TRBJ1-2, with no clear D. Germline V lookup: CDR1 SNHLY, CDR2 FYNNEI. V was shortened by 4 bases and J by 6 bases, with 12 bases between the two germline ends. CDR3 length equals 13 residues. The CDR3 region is CASSGLSGDGYTF. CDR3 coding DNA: TGTGCCAGCAGTGGACTAAGTGGCGATGGCTACACCTTC.

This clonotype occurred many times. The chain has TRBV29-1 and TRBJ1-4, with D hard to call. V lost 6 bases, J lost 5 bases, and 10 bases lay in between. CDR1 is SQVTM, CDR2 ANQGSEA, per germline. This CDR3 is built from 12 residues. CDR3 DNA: TGCAGCGTCGGGAGATCAAATGAAAAACTGTTTTTT. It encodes CSVGRSNEKLFF. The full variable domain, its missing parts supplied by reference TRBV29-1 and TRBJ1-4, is SAVISQKPSRDICQRGTSLTIQCQVDSQVTMMFWYRQQPGQSLTLIATANQGSEATYESGFVIDKFPISRPNLTFSTLTVSNMSPEDSSIYLCSVGRSNEKLFFGSGTQLSVL.